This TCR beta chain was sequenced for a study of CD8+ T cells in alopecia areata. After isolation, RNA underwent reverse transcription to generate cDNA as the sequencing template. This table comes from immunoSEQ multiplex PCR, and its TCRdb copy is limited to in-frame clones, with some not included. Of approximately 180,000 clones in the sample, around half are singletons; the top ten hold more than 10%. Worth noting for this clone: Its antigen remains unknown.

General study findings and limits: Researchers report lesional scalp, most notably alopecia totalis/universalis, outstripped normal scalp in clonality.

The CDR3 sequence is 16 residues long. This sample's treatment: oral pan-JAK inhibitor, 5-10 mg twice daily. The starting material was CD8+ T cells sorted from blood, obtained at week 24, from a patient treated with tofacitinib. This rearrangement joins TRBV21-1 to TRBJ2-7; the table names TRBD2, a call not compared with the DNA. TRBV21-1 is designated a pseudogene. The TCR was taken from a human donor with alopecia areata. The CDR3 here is CASSKALLAGGYEQYF. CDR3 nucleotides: TGTGCCAGCAGCAAAGCGCTATTAGCGGGGGGTTACGAGCAGTACTTC.